This T cell receptor beta chain was sequenced for a study of T cells in Graves' hyperthyroidism and ophthalmopathy. Graves' hyperthyroidism showing no ophthalmopathy progression within 18 months was considered stable. Hyperthyroidism in the patients, aged 18 to 65, was newly diagnosed and under 2 months in duration. Regarding this clonotype: The antigen is undetermined.

Findings of the study overall: Blood also held most thyroid clonotypes expanded beyond 0.001.

The source material, RNA transcripts, was used to amplify TCR beta CDR3 regions. During a first-round RT-PCR of the TCR CDR3, the HTBI primer set was used. In TCRdb, the multiplex PCR reads were re-called with MiXCR into one record per CDR3 protein. The sample consists of a few hundred thousand distinct CDR3 sequences, roughly 15% of them appearing once. V gave up 6 bases and J gave up 1 base; unmatched junction bases: 8. Germline loops: CDR1 WNHNN, CDR2 SYGVQD (reference sequence). This CDR3 spans 15 amino acids. Specimen: blood. The TCR comes from a woman aged 18-29 years with Graves' hyperthyroidism. V usage is TRBV10-1 and J usage is TRBJ2-7; TRBD2 matches at 8 bases. The chain's CDR3 is CASSPGLGLSYEQYF. CDR3 nucleotides: TGCGCCAGCAGCCCGGGACTAGGTCTTTCCTACGAGCAGTACTTC.